Below, 23 T cell receptor beta chains from the same sample are listed, as sequenced in a study of beta chain features in type 1 diabetes. Since all of the isolated RNA was reverse transcribed, expressed TCRB transcripts were what got sequenced. The assay was immunoSEQ multiplex PCR, and TCRdb's table has in-frame clones only and misses some. The table records some 240,000 clones, roughly a tenth of them present only once. Sequencing input: central memory CD4+ T cells from blood. Source of these receptors: a man younger than 35 in good health.

In regard to this clone: In the same sample, other DNA sequences code for this CDR3. V usage is TRBV20-1 and J usage is TRBJ2-2; D remains ambiguous. The germline gives CDR1 DFQATT, CDR2 SNEGSKA (reference sequence). The CDR3 runs to 11 residues. Trimming took off 4 bases at V and 7 bases at J, with 7 bases between the two ends. CDR3 amino acids: CSANPLGELFF. In DNA form, the CDR3 reads TGCAGTGCTAACCCCCTCGGGGAGCTGTTTTTT.

The V and J genes are TRBV30 and TRBJ2-1; TRBD1 matches 9 bases. Trimming took 3 bases from V and 3 from J; bases not matched to a gene: 21. Germline values: CDR1 GTSNPN, CDR2 SVGIG (reference sequence). The CDR3 sequence is 20 residues long. CDR3 region: CAWSSRGQGVNLLFYNEQFF. CDR3 DNA: TGTGCCTGGAGCTCCAGGGGACAGGGTGTCAACCTGCTATTCTACAATGAGCAGTTCTTC.

In DNA, the CDR3 is TGCGCCAGCAGCTTGAGTGACAGGGCCTACAATGAGCAGTTCTTC. Translated, it gives CASSLSDRAYNEQFF. V usage is TRBV5-1 and J usage is TRBJ2-1; TRBD1 aligns across 7 bases. V lost 1 base and J lost 2; bases outside the gene matches: 3. Germline V gene data show CDR1 as SGHRS and CDR2 as YFSETQ. The CDR3 length is 15 residues.

This clone has ten or more counts. V and J are TRBV11-2 and TRBJ2-6; TRBD2 might be the D (5 bases). The V gene's germline CDR1 is SGHAT and CDR2 FQNNGV. This CDR3 has 18 residues. The V and J ends lost 2 bases and 0 bases respectively, with 14 bases between them. CDR3 sequence: CASSLREGRNSGANVLTF. The CDR3 DNA sequence: TGTGCCAGCAGCTTAAGGGAAGGGAGAAACTCTGGGGCCAACGTCCTGACTTTC.

The sample holds a few counts of this clone. The V call is TRBV7-8, the J call TRBJ2-1; 9 nucleotides align to TRBD1. CDR3 length: 15 amino acids. Germline V gene data show CDR1 as SGHVS and CDR2 as FQNEAQ. J was trimmed by 4 bases and V by 5 bases; bases with no gene match: 6. For the CDR3, the DNA is TGTGCCAGCAGCCCTACAGGGGGCGCTTACAATGAGCAGTTCTTC. It encodes CASSPTGGAYNEQFF. Full variable domain (missing parts from reference TRBV7-8 and TRBJ2-1): GAGVSQSPRYKVAKRGQDVALRCDPISGHVSLFWYQQALGQGPEFLTYFQNEAQLDKSGLPSDRFFAERPEGSVSTLKIQRTQQEDSAVYLCASSPTGGAYNEQFFGPGTRLTVL.

The chain couples TRBV19 to TRBJ2-7; 8 nucleotides agree with TRBD1. Trimming cost V 5 bases and J 5 bases; bases outside gene matches: 5. Germline V gene lookup returns CDR1 LNHDA and CDR2 SQIVND (reference sequence). There are 13 residues in the CDR3. CDR3 residues: CASSFQGADEQYF. DNA of the CDR3: TGTGCCAGTAGTTTCCAGGGGGCCGACGAGCAGTACTTC.

This clone came up a few times. The chain's CDR3 is CASSVGLSGTEAFF. CDR3 DNA: TGTGCCAGCAGCGTAGGCCTCTCGGGGACTGAAGCTTTCTTT. The chain recombines TRBV9 with TRBJ1-1; the D is unclear. Germline CDR1 SGDLS, CDR2 YYNGEE. The CDR3 covers 14 residues. V was shortened by 0 bases and J by 5 bases, with 11 bases between the two germline ends. The full variable domain, rest sourced from reference TRBV9 and TRBJ1-1, is DSGVTQTPKHLITATGQRVTLRCSPRSGDLSVYWYQQSLDQGLQFLIQYYNGEERAKGNILERFSAQQFPDLHSELNLSSLELGDSALYFCASSVGLSGTEAFFGQGTRLTVV.

The J gene is TRBJ2-1, the V gene TRBV19, with 7 bases matching TRBD2. CDR3 size: 16 residues. Germline-derived CDR1 and CDR2 are LNHDA and SQIVND (reference sequence). The ends lost 5 bases at V and 0 bases at J; junction bases unmatched: 7. In DNA, the CDR3 is TGTGCCAGTAGTCTACGAGCGGGGAGCTCCTACAATGAGCAGTTCTTC. It yields the protein CASSLRAGSSYNEQFF.

Of note for this clone: A junction boundary mismatches the germline segment, possibly from a read error. DNA of the CDR3: TGTGCCATCAGTGATCCCCAAAAAATCACAGATACGCAGTATTTT. Protein sequence: CAISDPQKITDTQYF. This chain joins TRBV6-1 and TRBJ2-3; D uncertain. Per the germline V gene, CDR1 is MNHNS and CDR2 is SASEGT. The CDR3 loop spans 15 amino acids.

The chain joins TRBV6-1 to TRBJ2-4; TRBD2 matches at 7 bases. V lost 3 bases to trimming and J lost 3 bases; unmatched junction nucleotides: 5. Germline V gene data show CDR1 as MNHNS and CDR2 as SASEGT. The CDR3 runs 15 residues. CDR3 amino acids: CASSDGGLVKNIQYF. The CDR3 DNA reads as TGTGCCAGCAGTGATGGAGGACTAGTCAAAAACATTCAGTACTTC.

This clone was counted a few times. The rearrangement joins TRBV27 to TRBJ2-1, with TRBD1 matching over 8 bases. J gave up 4 bases and V 5 bases, and 7 bases lay outside the gene matches. The CDR3 loop spans 15 amino acids. Germline V CDR1 and CDR2: MNHEY, SMNVEV (reference sequence). The CDR3 spells CASSRPGGEYNEQFF. DNA for the CDR3: TGTGCCAGCAGTCGGCCAGGGGGCGAATACAATGAGCAGTTCTTC.

The rearrangement joins TRBV7-2 to TRBJ2-7; D is ambiguous. CDR1 and CDR2 from the germline V gene are SGHTA and FQGNSA. The ends were cut back, 4 bases at V and 0 bases at J, with 7 bases in the middle. This CDR3 contains 13 residues. Here the CDR3 DNA reads TGTGCCAGCAGCTCATACATCTCCTACGAGCAGTACTTC. Its translation: CASSSYISYEQYF.

This clone was observed at least ten times. CDR3: CASSPNTLFGSLEQYF. The CDR3, as DNA: TGTGCCAGCAGTCCCAACACTCTATTTGGGTCGCTCGAGCAGTACTTC. The rearrangement joins TRBV28 to TRBJ2-7, with D unclear. Germline CDR1 reads MDHEN; CDR2 reads SYDVKM. This CDR3 spans 16 amino acids. Trimming stripped 5 bases from V and 6 bases from J, with 23 bases between.

This clone was seen ten or more times. The chain is built from TRBV5-1 and TRBJ2-5, with D possibly being TRBD1 or TRBD2 (6 bases each). V lost 4 bases and J 5 bases, leaving 15 bases between the germline ends. The CDR3 is 14 amino acids. Germline-derived CDR1 and CDR2 are SGHRS and YFSETQ. As DNA, the CDR3 is TGCGCCAGCAGCCAAAGGGGGGACGCGGAGACCCAGTACTTC. This encodes CASSQRGDAETQYF.

The chain uses TRBV4-3 and TRBJ2-5; 7 nucleotides line up with TRBD1. V lost 0 bases to trimming and J lost 5 bases; unmatched junction nucleotides: 12. Germline CDR1 is LGHNA and CDR2 is YSLEER. This CDR3 has 17 amino acids. The CDR3 DNA reads as TGCGCCAGCAGCCAAGAGCCGACAGGGTGGTTCGGCGAGACCCAGTACTTC. Protein product: CASSQEPTGWFGETQYF.

This chain uses TRBV4-1 with TRBJ2-7; D call uncertain. V lost 3 bases to trimming and J lost 5 bases, with 14 bases between them. The CDR3 spans 14 residues. Germline CDR1 and CDR2: MGHRA and YSYEKL. CDR3 protein: CASSQPHGFNEQYF. The CDR3 DNA reads as TGCGCCAGCAGCCAGCCCCATGGGTTCAACGAGCAGTACTTC.

This clone was recorded a few times. CDR3 residues: CASSWVPGANVLTF. CDR3 DNA: TGTGCCAGCAGTTGGGTGCCGGGGGCCAACGTCCTGACTTTC. V and J are TRBV6-5 and TRBJ2-6; D gene uncertain. Germline V gene lookup returns CDR1 MNHEY and CDR2 SVGAGI. The CDR3 has 14 amino acids. V lost 4 bases, J lost 4 bases, and 8 bases lay in between.

V and J are TRBV30 and TRBJ1-1; D gene unclear. The ends were cut back, 5 bases at V and 5 bases at J, with 18 bases in the middle. CDR1 GTSNPN and CDR2 SVGIG come from the germline V gene (reference sequence). The CDR3 is made up of 14 amino acids. CDR3 amino acids: CAWATRTQRTEAFF. CDR3 coding DNA: TGTGCCTGGGCCACCAGAACCCAGAGGACTGAAGCTTTCTTT.

Only a few counts were recorded for this clone. The chain recombines TRBV5-4 with TRBJ1-2; possibly TRBD1 for D (6 bases). V was trimmed by 4 bases and J by 3 bases, leaving 16 bases between them. The germline CDR1 and CDR2 sequences are SGHNT and YYREEE (reference sequence). The CDR3 contains 15 residues. The CDR3 sequence: CASSRGTFGDYGYTF. CDR3 coding DNA: TGTGCCAGCAGCCGCGGGACATTTGGCGACTATGGCTACACCTTC.

This clone was counted between two and nine times. The J gene is TRBJ2-1, the V gene TRBV27, with D perhaps matching TRBD1 (5 bases). Trimming took off 2 bases at V and 4 bases at J, with 12 bases between the two ends. The CDR3 covers 15 residues. CDR1 is MNHEY and CDR2 is SMNVEV in the germline V gene (reference sequence). The CDR3 DNA sequence: TGTGCCAGCAGTTTAGACCCCAGGGATTACAATGAGCAGTTCTTC. This sequence encodes CASSLDPRDYNEQFF.

This clone showed up just a few times. This chain uses TRBV19 with TRBJ2-1; 8 positions match TRBD1. The CDR3 is 13 amino acids. Per the germline V gene, CDR1 is LNHDA and CDR2 is SQIVND (reference sequence). Trimming cost V 10 bases and J 5 bases; bases outside gene matches: 7. The CDR3 reads CATRQGPDNEQFF. CDR3 DNA: TGTGCCACCCGACAGGGGCCAGACAATGAGCAGTTCTTC.

This clone turned up a few times. A read error is possible here, since a much larger clone lies one base away. The rearrangement joins TRBV7-2 to TRBJ2-5, with a possible D match to TRBD1 (5 bases). The closer fit of TRBJ2-7 to the DNA end suggests the J call may be wrong. This CDR3 comprises 13 residues. The germline V gene encodes CDR1 SGHTA and CDR2 FQGNSA. CDR3 nucleotide sequence: TGTGCCAGCAGCTTAGCCAGGGACTACGAGCAGTACTTC. Its translation: CASSLARDYEQYF.

This clone was observed a handful of times. CDR3: CASSRDHGYEQYF. The CDR3 DNA sequence: TGTGCCAGCAGCAGGGATCATGGGTACGAGCAGTACTTC. This chain uses TRBV6-6 with TRBJ2-7; possible D gene TRBD1, 5 bases. Per germline, CDR1 MNHNY and CDR2 SVGAGI (reference sequence). Trimming took off 6 bases at V and 4 bases at J, with 13 bases between the two ends. The length of the CDR3 is 13 residues.